A single sample gave rise to the 27 T cell receptor beta chains below, sequenced in a study of regulatory and conventional T cells in RAG deficiency. Libraries were prepared by immunoSEQ multiplex PCR; TCRdb keeps only in-frame clonotypes and omits some of them. In the table there are fewer than 35,000 clones, around 89% of which are singletons. The sample was also reused in another study, on regulatory T cells. That publication notes: Primers: 52 TRBV forward and 13 TRBJ reverse.

Sequences were obtained from CD8+ T cells sorted from blood. Receptors originate from a human donor in good health.

Note on this clone: Other DNA sequences in the sample encode the same CDR3. This chain links TRBV7-9 with TRBJ2-1; no definite D call. The germline V gene encodes CDR1 SEHNR and CDR2 FQNEAQ (reference sequence). The V end was cut by 7 bases, the J end by 9 bases, with 19 bases between. The CDR3 is 14 residues long. The CDR3 loop is CASTPATQAREQFF. The CDR3 bases are TGTGCCAGCACCCCAGCCACCCAAGCCCGTGAGCAGTTCTTC.

The CDR3 is CASSLAGAGNTIYF. Written as DNA, the CDR3 is TGTGCCAGCAGTTTGGCTGGGGCTGGAAACACCATATATTTT. The V gene is TRBV27, the J gene TRBJ1-3; no reliable D call. The CDR3 has 14 amino acids. V was trimmed by 3 bases and J by 2 bases, leaving 8 bases between them. Germline V gives CDR1 MNHEY, CDR2 SMNVEV (reference sequence).

This clone turned up a few times. The rearrangement uses TRBV19 and TRBJ1-1; unclear D gene. The V gene's germline CDR1 is LNHDA and CDR2 SQIVND (reference sequence). V was pared by 1 base and J by 4 bases, with 10 bases between. The CDR3 sequence is 14 residues long. CDR3 amino acids: CASSIGRRRTEAFF. The CDR3 bases are TGTGCCAGTAGTATAGGGAGAAGGCGCACTGAAGCTTTCTTT.

The chain couples TRBV4-1 to TRBJ1-5; D might be TRBD1 (5 bases). With 0 bases removed from V and 6 bases from J, the gap between germline ends came to 9 bases. This CDR3 contains 14 residues. Germline V gene data show CDR1 as MGHRA and CDR2 as YSYEKL. CDR3 sequence reads: CASSQDQGAQPQHF. The CDR3, as DNA: TGCGCCAGCAGCCAAGATCAGGGAGCTCAGCCCCAGCATTTT.

The V gene is TRBV25-1, the J gene TRBJ2-7; D is uncertain. V lost 2 bases to trimming and J lost 4 bases, with 9 bases between them. Germline V lookup: CDR1 MGHDK, CDR2 SYGVNS. The CDR3 covers 13 residues. In DNA form, the CDR3 reads TGTGCCAGCAGTGAACCGAACGCTTACGAGCAGTACTTC. Translation: CASSEPNAYEQYF.

The chain has TRBV7-3 and TRBJ1-4; D unresolved. Deletions cut 5 bases from V and 4 bases from J, with 14 bases between. The CDR3 totals 15 residues. Germline CDR1 and CDR2: SGHTA and FQGTGA. In DNA form, the CDR3 reads TGTGCCAGCAGCGCGAAGGGAGGGAGTAATGAAAAACTGTTTTTT. Its protein product is CASSAKGGSNEKLFF.

V and J are TRBV15 and TRBJ1-2; 7 bases fit TRBD1. This CDR3 comprises 19 residues. CDR1 LNHNV and CDR2 YYDKDF come from the germline V gene (reference sequence). With 0 bases clipped from V and 1 base from J, the junction kept 14 bases outside the gene matches. The CDR3 DNA reads as TGTGCCACCAGCAGAGATCGACCCTCACGGGACAGAGATAACTATGGCTACACCTTC. Its translation is CATSRDRPSRDRDNYGYTF.

The rearrangement uses TRBV27 and TRBJ1-5; tentative D call: TRBD1 (6 bases). CDR1 MNHEY and CDR2 SMNVEV come from the germline V gene (reference sequence). The CDR3 spans 15 residues. V lost 8 bases and J lost 2, with 16 bases in between. The CDR3 sequence is CASARGPVGNQPQHF. The DNA of the CDR3 is TGTGCCAGCGCCCGGGGGCCAGTGGGCAATCAGCCCCAGCATTTT.

The chain couples TRBV5-6 to TRBJ2-3; 9 bases align to TRBD2. CDR1 and CDR2 from the germline V gene are SGHDT and YYEEEE. J was trimmed by 4 bases and V by 0 bases; bases with no gene match: 0. The CDR3 is 14 amino acids. CDR3: CASSLGLAADTQYF. The DNA for the CDR3 is TGTGCCAGCAGCTTGGGACTAGCGGCAGATACGCAGTATTTT.

This clone occurred once. V usage is TRBV19 and J usage is TRBJ1-1; TRBD1 might be the D (6 bases). The germline gives CDR1 LNHDA, CDR2 SQIVND (reference sequence). CDR3 size: 16 residues. The V end was cut by 4 bases, the J end by 9 bases, with 24 bases between. Here the CDR3 DNA reads TGTGCCAGTAGTACCCCCATTACCGGGACAACGGTCCAAGCTTTCTTT. Translating it yields CASSTPITGTTVQAFF.

The CDR3 DNA is TGCGCCAGCAGGGCAGGTGCCGCTAACTATGGCTACACCTTC. Encoded protein: CASRAGAANYGYTF. This chain uses TRBV10-1 with TRBJ1-2; no clear D. Per germline, CDR1 WNHNN and CDR2 SYGVQD (reference sequence). V lost 6 bases and J 0 bases, leaving 11 bases between the germline ends. The CDR3 is 14 residues long.

This chain links TRBV5-6 with TRBJ2-2, with TRBD1 identical over 8 bases. This CDR3 has 16 residues. Trimming cost V 0 bases and J 5 bases; bases outside gene matches: 6. CDR1 SGHDT and CDR2 YYEEEE come from the germline V gene. For the CDR3, the DNA is TGTGCCAGCAGCTTGGTCCTAACAGGGGGGACCGGGGAGCTGTTTTTT. Encoded protein: CASSLVLTGGTGELFF.

This clone was seen a handful of times. V gene TRBV11-1 combines with J gene TRBJ2-3; 7 bases agree with TRBD1. The CDR3 consists of 15 residues. The V segment lost 5 bases and the J segment 1 base; nucleotides outside the gene matches: 6. Germline V gene lookup returns CDR1 SGHAT and CDR2 FQDESV (reference sequence). DNA for the CDR3: TGTGCCAGCAGCCCGTACAGGGGTGGCACAGATACGCAGTATTTT. Protein sequence: CASSPYRGGTDTQYF.

This chain connects TRBV6-5 to TRBJ1-1, with 7 bases fitting TRBD1. The germline V gene has CDR1 MNHEY and CDR2 SVGAGI. Losses at the gene ends were 6 bases for V and 11 bases for J; bases not matched to a gene: 18. The CDR3 has 15 amino acids. The CDR3 region has the DNA TGTGCCAGCAGCCGATACCAGATTCCGGGGACAGTCGCTTTCTTT. As protein: CASSRYQIPGTVAFF.

The CDR3 bases are TGTGCCAGCAGCTTGGGGGGGACTAGCGCTAACGAGCAGTACTTC. Amino acids: CASSLGGTSANEQYF. V is TRBV5-6 and J is TRBJ2-7, with 10 bases matching TRBD2. The germline V gene encodes CDR1 SGHDT and CDR2 YYEEEE. The CDR3 runs 15 residues. V trimming: 0 bases; J trimming: 5 bases; junction bases outside the gene matches: 5.

The chain has TRBV19 and TRBJ2-5, with D perhaps given as TRBD1 or TRBD2 (6 bases each). The DNA end favors TRBJ2-7, so the J call may be wrong. The CDR3 runs 14 residues. CDR1 is LNHDA and CDR2 is SQIVND in the germline V gene (reference sequence). The CDR3 loop is CASSSGAGNYEQYF. Written as DNA, the CDR3 is TGTGCCAGTAGTTCGGGGGCGGGGAACTACGAGCAGTACTTC.

This CDR3 reads CASSQTSGSINEQFF. The CDR3 nucleotides read TGTGCCAGCAGCCAGACTAGCGGGAGTATAAATGAGCAGTTCTTC. The genes are TRBV13 and TRBJ2-1, with 12 bases matching TRBD2. V dropped 5 bases and J dropped 7; count of bases not matched to a gene: 6. This CDR3 comprises 15 residues. Germline assignment: CDR1 PRHDT and CDR2 FYEKMQ (reference sequence).

This chain uses TRBV15 with TRBJ2-2, with 8 bases that match TRBD2. CDR1 and CDR2 (germline): LNHNV, YYDKDF (reference sequence). The junction had 13 bases not matched to a gene; V was cut back by 9 bases and J by 7 bases. CDR3 length: 15 residues. CDR3 loop: CATHASGYLVGELFF. CDR3 in DNA: TGTGCCACTCACGCTAGCGGGTATCTTGTCGGGGAGCTGTTTTTT.

The genes are TRBV2 and TRBJ2-7; 8 nucleotides match TRBD1. J gave up 3 bases and V 3 bases, and 7 bases lay outside the gene matches. Germline CDR1 reads SNHLY; CDR2 reads FYNNEI. The CDR3 has 15 amino acids. This chain's CDR3 is CASSEGTGGRYEQYF. Here the CDR3 DNA reads TGTGCCAGCAGTGAGGGGACAGGTGGCCGCTACGAGCAGTACTTC. Together with reference TRBV2 and TRBJ2-7, the CDR3 gives the full variable domain: EPEVTQTPSHQVTQMGQEVILRCVPISNHLYFYWYRQILGQKVEFLVSFYNNEISEKSEIFDDQFSVERPDGSNFTLKIRSTKLEDSAMYFCASSEGTGGRYEQYFGPGTRLTVT.

Details on this clone: An end of the junction does not agree with germline; a read error may underlie this. The CDR3 is CASSLASSGMEKLFF. Written as DNA, the CDR3 is TGTGCCAGCAGCTTAGCGTCGTCAGGGATGGAAAAACTGTTTTTT. V gene TRBV5-3 combines with J gene TRBJ1-4, with a tentative D call TRBD1 (5 bases). TRBV5-3 has ORF status, its function being uncertain. The CDR3 length is 15 residues.

This clone was counted a few times. This chain connects TRBV19 to TRBJ2-7; possible D gene TRBD1, 6 bases. Between the trimmed V and J ends, which lost 1 base and 3 bases, there was a span of 10 bases. CDR1 is LNHDA, CDR2 SQIVND, per germline (reference sequence). This CDR3 is 14 amino acids long. CDR3 loop: CASSIASRGYEQYF. The CDR3, as DNA: TGTGCCAGTAGTATAGCGTCCAGGGGCTACGAGCAGTACTTC.

This chain uses TRBV5-8 with TRBJ2-7, with D hard to call. The CDR3 sequence is 11 residues long. V was shortened by 7 bases and J by 0 bases, with 5 bases between the two germline ends. CDR1 and CDR2 from the germline V gene are SGHTS and YDEGEE. Written as DNA, the CDR3 is TGTGCCAGCGGGGTCTCCTACGAGCAGTACTTC. Translated: CASGVSYEQYF.

This CDR3 is CASKSGVQETQYF. The CDR3 DNA is TGTGCCAGCAAAAGCGGGGTCCAAGAGACCCAGTACTTC. The chain has TRBV6-6 and TRBJ2-5, with TRBD2 matching 7 bases. The CDR3 runs 13 residues. V shed 7 bases and J 1 base; nucleotides not matched to a gene: 3. CDR1 is MNHNY and CDR2 is SVGAGI in the germline V gene (reference sequence).

Of note for this clone: Relative to the germline gene, one junction end is altered; a read error may explain this. The gene calls are TRBV5-1 and TRBJ1-2, with D maybe TRBD1 (5 bases). The CDR3 consists of 15 residues. CDR1 is SGHRS and CDR2 is YFSETQ in the germline V gene. For the CDR3, the DNA is TGTGCCAGCAGCTTGCCGCCAGGGTTTAGAGATGGCTACACCTTC. Residues: CASSLPPGFRDGYTF. Full variable domain (rest looked up from reference TRBV5-1 and TRBJ1-2): KAGVTQTPRYLIKTRGQQVTLSCSPISGHRSVSWYQQTPGQGLQFLFEYFSETQRNKGNFPGRFSGRQFSNSRSEMNVSTLELGDSALYLCASSLPPGFRDGYTFGSGTRLTVV.

The chain has TRBV9 and TRBJ2-3; D remains unclear. CDR3 length: 12 residues. Trimming cost V 3 bases and J 10 bases, with 12 bases left between them. Germline loops: CDR1 SGDLS, CDR2 YYNGEE. The CDR3 DNA reads TGTGCCAGCAGCGCGGGTCAGGCTGCGCAGTATTTT. Protein: CASSAGQAAQYF.

V and J are TRBV27 and TRBJ2-7; 11 bases match TRBD2. V was clipped by 4 bases and J by 3 bases; unmatched bases: 2. The CDR3 length is 14 residues. Per the germline V gene, CDR1 is MNHEY and CDR2 is SMNVEV (reference sequence). The CDR3 coding sequence is TGTGCCAGCAGTTCCGGGACTAGCGGCTACGAGCAGTACTTC. Translation: CASSSGTSGYEQYF.

The chain couples TRBV30 to TRBJ2-6, with D perhaps TRBD1 (5 bases). Germline CDR1 is GTSNPN and CDR2 is SVGIG (reference sequence). The CDR3 is made up of 15 amino acids. V was pared by 5 bases and J by 0 bases, with 11 bases between. CDR3 in amino acids: CAWDSRNSGANVLTF. CDR3 DNA sequence: TGTGCCTGGGACAGCCGCAACTCTGGGGCCAACGTCCTGACTTTC.